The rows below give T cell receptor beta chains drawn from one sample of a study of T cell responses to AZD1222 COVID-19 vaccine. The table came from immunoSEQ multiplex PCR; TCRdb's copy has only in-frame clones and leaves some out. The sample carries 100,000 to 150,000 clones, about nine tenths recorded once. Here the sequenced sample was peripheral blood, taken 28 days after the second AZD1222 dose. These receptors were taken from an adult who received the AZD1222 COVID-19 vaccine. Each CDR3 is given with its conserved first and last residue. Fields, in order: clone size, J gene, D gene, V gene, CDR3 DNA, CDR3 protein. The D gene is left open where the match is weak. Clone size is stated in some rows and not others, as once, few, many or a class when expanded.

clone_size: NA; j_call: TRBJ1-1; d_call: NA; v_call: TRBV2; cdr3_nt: TGTGCCAGCCTGTTGGGGGGGAACACTGAAGCTTTCTTT; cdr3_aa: CASLLGGNTEAFF
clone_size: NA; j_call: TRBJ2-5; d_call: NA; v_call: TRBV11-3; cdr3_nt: TGTGCCAGCAGCCTGCCTGAGGATGGGGGGACCCAGTACTTC; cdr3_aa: CASSLPEDGGTQYF
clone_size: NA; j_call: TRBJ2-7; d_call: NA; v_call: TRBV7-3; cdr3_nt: TGTGCCAGCAGCCCAGGGGGGGAGAGGTACGAGCAGTACTTC; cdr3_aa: CASSPGGERYEQYF
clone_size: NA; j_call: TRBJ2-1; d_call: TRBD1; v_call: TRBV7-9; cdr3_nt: TGTGCCAGCAGCTTAGCGGGGACAGGGGCTATGAATGAGCAGTTCTTC; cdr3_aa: CASSLAGTGAMNEQFF
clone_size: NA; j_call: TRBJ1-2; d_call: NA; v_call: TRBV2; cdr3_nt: TGTGCCAGCAGTGATGGGCCACTGGCTAATGGCTACACCTTC; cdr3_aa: CASSDGPLANGYTF
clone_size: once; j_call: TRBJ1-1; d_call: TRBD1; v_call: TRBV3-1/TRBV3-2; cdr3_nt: TGTGCCAGCAGCCAAGGGACAGGGAACACTGAAGCTTTCTTT; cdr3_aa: CASSQGTGNTEAFF
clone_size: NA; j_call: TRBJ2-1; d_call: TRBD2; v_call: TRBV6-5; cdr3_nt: TGTGCCAGTCCCGGGACTAGCGGGGGGCCGGATGAGCAGTTCTTC; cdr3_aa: CASPGTSGGPDEQFF
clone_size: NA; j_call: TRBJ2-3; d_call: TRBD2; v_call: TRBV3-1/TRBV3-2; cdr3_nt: TGTGCCAGCAGCCTCCTAGGGACTAGCGACACAGATACGCAGTATTTT; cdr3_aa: CASSLLGTSDTDTQYF
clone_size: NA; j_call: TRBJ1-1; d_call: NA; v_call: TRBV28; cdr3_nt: TGTGCCAGCAGTCCCGCAGGGGTGAGGGGCACTGAAGCTTTCTTT; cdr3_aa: CASSPAGVRGTEAFF
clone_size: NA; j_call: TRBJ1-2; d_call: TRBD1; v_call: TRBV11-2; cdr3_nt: TGTGCCAGCAGCTTAGTTTCTGGGGACAGCTATGGCTACACCTTC; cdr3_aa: CASSLVSGDSYGYTF
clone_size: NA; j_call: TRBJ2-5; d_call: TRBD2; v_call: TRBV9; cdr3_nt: TGTGCCAGCAGCGTAGCTTCGCGGGGGGGCGTCGAGACCCAGTACTTC; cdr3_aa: CASSVASRGGVETQYF
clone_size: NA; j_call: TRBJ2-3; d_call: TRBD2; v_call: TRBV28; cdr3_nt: TGTGCCAGCAGTTTACCTCTAGCGGGAGTTACAGATACGCAGTATTTT; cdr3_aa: CASSLPLAGVTDTQYF
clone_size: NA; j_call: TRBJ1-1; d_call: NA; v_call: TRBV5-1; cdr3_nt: TGCGCCAGCAGCTTCGGGCCTATGAACACTGAAGCTTTCTTT; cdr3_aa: CASSFGPMNTEAFF
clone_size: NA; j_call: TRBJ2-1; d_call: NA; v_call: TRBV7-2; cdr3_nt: TGTGCCAGCAGCTTAAGGTTTAGGAATGAGCAGTTCTTC; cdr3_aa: CASSLRFRNEQFF
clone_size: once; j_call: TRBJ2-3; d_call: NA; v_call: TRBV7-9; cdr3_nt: TGTGCCAGCGGTGCGACGGGCACAGATACGCAGTATTTT; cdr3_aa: CASGATGTDTQYF
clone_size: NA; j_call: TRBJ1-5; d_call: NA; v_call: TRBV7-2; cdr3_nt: TGTGCCAGCAGCTTAGTTTTGGGTAGCAATCAGCCCCAGCATTTT; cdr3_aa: CASSLVLGSNQPQHF
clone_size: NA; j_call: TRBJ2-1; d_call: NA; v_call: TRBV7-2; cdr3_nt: TGTGCCAGCAGCTTTCGACTAGATTACAATGAGCAGTTCTTC; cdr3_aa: CASSFRLDYNEQFF
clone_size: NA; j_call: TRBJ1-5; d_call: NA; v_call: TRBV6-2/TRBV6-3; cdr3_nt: TGTGCCAGCAGTTACTTACGGGGGGGAGGGGATCCCCAGCATTTT; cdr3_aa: CASSYLRGGGDPQHF
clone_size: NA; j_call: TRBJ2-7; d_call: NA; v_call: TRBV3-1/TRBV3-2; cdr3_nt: TGTGCCAGACCTCCGGTCGGGGGAGAAGGCAACGAGCAGTACTTC; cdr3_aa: CARPPVGGEGNEQYF
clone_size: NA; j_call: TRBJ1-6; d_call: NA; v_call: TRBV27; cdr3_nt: TGTGCCAGCAGTTTCGCCGCAGAAGTTAGGAATTCACCCCTCCACTTT; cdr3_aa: CASSFAAEVRNSPLHF
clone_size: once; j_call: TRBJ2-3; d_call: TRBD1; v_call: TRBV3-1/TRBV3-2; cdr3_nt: TGTGCCAGCAGCCTAGGACAGGGGTTTGTAACGCAGTATTTT; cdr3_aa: CASSLGQGFVTQYF
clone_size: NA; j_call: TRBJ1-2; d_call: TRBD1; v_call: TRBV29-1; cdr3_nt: TGCAGCGTCTCAGGAACAGGGGCCGGCGGCTACACCTTC; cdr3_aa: CSVSGTGAGGYTF
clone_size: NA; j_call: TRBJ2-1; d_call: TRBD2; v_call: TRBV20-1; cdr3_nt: TGCAGTGCTAGGGGGGGGGAGCAGTTCTTC; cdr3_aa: CSARGGEQFF
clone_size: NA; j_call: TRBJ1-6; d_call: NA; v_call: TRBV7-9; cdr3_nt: TGTGCCAGCAGCTTAATAGAAGTCGGGCAGGACCTCCACTTT; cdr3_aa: CASSLIEVGQDLHF
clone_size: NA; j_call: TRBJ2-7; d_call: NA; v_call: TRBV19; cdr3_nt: TGTGCCAGTAGTATTGGGGGGACAGCGCTCTACGAGCAGTACTTC; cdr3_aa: CASSIGGTALYEQYF
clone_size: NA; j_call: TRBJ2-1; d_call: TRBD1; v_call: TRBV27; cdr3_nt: TGTGCCAGCAGATCCAGGGACAGTAGCTCCTACAATGAGCAGTTCTTC; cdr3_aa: CASRSRDSSSYNEQFF
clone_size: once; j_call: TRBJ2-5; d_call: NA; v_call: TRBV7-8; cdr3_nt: TGTGCCAGCGGACCGCGGCAGGGCGAAGGGGAGACCCAGTACTTC; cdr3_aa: CASGPRQGEGETQYF
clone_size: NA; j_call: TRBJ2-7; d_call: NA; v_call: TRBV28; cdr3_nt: TGTGCCAGCAGCCCTTACTTATCAGGAGCCTACGAGCAGTACTTC; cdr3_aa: CASSPYLSGAYEQYF
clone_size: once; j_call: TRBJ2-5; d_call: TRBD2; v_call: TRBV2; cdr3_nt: TGTGCCAGCAGTGGGGGGACTAGCGGGGGACCCCGAGTCCAGTACTTC; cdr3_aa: CASSGGTSGGPRVQYF
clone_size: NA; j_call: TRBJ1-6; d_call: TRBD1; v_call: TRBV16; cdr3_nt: TGTGCCAGCAGCCAACTTGGACAGGGCAATTCACCCCTCCACTTT; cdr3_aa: CASSQLGQGNSPLHF
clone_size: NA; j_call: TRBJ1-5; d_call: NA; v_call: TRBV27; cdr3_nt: TGTGCCAGCAGTTTGCAGGGGAATCAGCCCCAGCATTTT; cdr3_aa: CASSLQGNQPQHF
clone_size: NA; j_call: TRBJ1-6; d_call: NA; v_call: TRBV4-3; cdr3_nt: TGCGCCAGCAGCCAAGAAAAGGGGAGGTGGGTCCACTTT; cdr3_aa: CASSQEKGRWVHF
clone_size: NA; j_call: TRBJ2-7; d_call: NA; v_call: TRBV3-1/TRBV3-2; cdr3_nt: TGTGCCAGCAGCCAAGAGGCTTGGGTGGGGGAGCAGTACTTC; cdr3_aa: CASSQEAWVGEQYF
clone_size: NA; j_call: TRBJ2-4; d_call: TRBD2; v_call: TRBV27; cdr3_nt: TGTGCCAGCAGTCTACTGACTAGCGGGGGGCTAAAAAACATTCAGTACTTC; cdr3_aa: CASSLLTSGGLKNIQYF
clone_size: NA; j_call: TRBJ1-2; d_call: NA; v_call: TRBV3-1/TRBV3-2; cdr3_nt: TGTGCCAGCAGCCGACGGAATAACTATGGCTACACCTTC; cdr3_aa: CASSRRNNYGYTF
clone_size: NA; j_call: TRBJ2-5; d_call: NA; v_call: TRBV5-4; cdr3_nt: TGTGCCAGCAGCTTGGCAGGCCAGCAAGAGACCCAGTACTTC; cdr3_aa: CASSLAGQQETQYF
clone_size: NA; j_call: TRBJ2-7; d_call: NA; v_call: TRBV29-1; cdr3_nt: TGCAGCGTTGCGAACTACGAGCAGTACTTC; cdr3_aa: CSVANYEQYF
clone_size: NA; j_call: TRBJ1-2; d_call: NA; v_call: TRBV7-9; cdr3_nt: TGTGCCAGCAGCTCCCCCGCCCAGACCGACTATGGCTACACCTTC; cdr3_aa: CASSSPAQTDYGYTF
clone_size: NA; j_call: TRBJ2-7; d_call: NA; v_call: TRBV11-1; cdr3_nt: TGTGCCAGCAGCCCCCCGGGTTCCTACGAGCAGTACTTC; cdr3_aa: CASSPPGSYEQYF
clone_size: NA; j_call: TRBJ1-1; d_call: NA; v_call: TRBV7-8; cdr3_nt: TGTGCCAGCAGCCCGCTCGGGGGGGGTTTAGCTGAAGCTTTCTTT; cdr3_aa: CASSPLGGGLAEAFF